This record covers a single T cell receptor beta chain. This clone was recorded a few times. Which antigen it targets is not known. Base quality data are lacking; no much larger clone is found one base away. The data originate from a study of blood T cell repertoires in COVID-19 (dated by TCRdb to the early 2020s). About the study as a whole: Samples from collaborators originated in the United States, Italy and Spain and spanned both the acute and convalescent phases of COVID-19. Where HLA class I and class II types were available, the types were taken from metadata supplied by the sample provider, not from assay-based typing. Deeply sampled blood TCRbeta repertoires from subjects exposed to, actively infected with, or recovered from COVID-19 were included in the dataset. The repertoires were released in a freely available public database meant as a resource for research on the immune response to SARS-CoV-2. A de-identified subject ID, COVID-19 status, age in years and sex were almost always included in the sample metadata. Samples were obtained from the ongoing ImmuneRACE study (first 160 participants) and from about 1,300 subjects provided by 6 global collaborators. The material from the prospective study consisted of cDNA or gDNA derived from T cells, B-cell-depleted T cells, or PBMCs.

TCRbeta CDR3 regions were amplified from genomic DNA using the immunoSEQ Assay, a bias-controlled multiplex PCR. Turning to the authors' computational methods: The number of nucleated cells in each sample was estimated from the amplification of reference gene primers within the assay. To quantify the absolute abundance of each unique TCRbeta CDR3 rearrangement, sequence reads were collapsed and filtered. For each sample, productive Simpson clonality was calculated by taking the square root of Simpson's diversity index across productive rearrangements. Sourced from immuneACCESS, this table was stored by TCRdb with only in-frame sequences that have V and J called. A share of the clones is absent; for the studies checked, an unresolved V gene accounts for under half, and the remainder has no known explanation. V and J calls and clone size are copied from that table; D and trimming were computed from the DNA. The sample includes under 95,000 clones, with roughly 86% observed a single time. Jointly, the top ten make up 5.1% of the sample.

The collaborating institutions used their own protocols to collect whole blood in K2EDTA tubes. For TCRbeta analysis, collaborators shipped samples in one of three forms: frozen whole blood, isolated PBMCs, or DNA extracted from either of those sample types. General findings and caveats noted by the study authors: The amount of clinical and demographic metadata varied by source and participant and was provided uncurated.

The germline V gene yields MGHRA for CDR1 and YSYEKL for CDR2. The CDR3 measures 15 amino acids from cysteine to phenylalanine. Only CDR3 DNA is held: 45 bases, read in frame from base 1. Trimming removed 3 bases from V and 2 bases from J; the gene matches leave 2 bases unexplained. The sequencing input was peripheral blood. This TCR was sampled from a man aged 35-49 years with acute or convalescent COVID-19. The chain is assembled from TRBV4-1 and TRBJ2-5; 11 nucleotides in the junction match TRBD2. The CDR3 is CASSHLAGGQETQYF. The nucleotide sequence reads as follows: TGCGCCAGCAGCCATCTAGCGGGAGGACAAGAGACCCAGTACTTC.